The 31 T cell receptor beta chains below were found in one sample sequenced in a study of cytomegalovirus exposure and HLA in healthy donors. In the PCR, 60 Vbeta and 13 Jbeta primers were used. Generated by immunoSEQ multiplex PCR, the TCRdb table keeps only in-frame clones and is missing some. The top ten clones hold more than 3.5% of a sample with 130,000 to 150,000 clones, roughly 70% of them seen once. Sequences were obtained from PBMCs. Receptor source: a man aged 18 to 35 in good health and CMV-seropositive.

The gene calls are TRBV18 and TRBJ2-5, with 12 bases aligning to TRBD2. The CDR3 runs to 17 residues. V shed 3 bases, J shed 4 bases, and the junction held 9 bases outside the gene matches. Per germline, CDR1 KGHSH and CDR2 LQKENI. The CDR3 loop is CASSPTASGRALETQYF. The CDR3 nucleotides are TGTGCCAGCTCACCCACCGCTAGCGGGAGGGCCCTAGAGACCCAGTACTTC.

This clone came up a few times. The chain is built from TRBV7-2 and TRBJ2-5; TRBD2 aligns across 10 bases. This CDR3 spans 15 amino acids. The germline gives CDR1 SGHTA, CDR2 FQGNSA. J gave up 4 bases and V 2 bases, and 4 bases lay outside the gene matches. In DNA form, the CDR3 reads TGTGCCAGCAGCTTAATGGGACTAGCGACAGAGACCCAGTACTTC. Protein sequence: CASSLMGLATETQYF. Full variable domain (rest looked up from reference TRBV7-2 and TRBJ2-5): GAGVSQSPSNKVTEKGKDVELRCDPISGHTALYWYRQSLGQGLEFLIYFQGNSAPDKSGLPSDRFSAERTGGSVSTLTIQRTQQEDSAVYLCASSLMGLATETQYFGPGTRLLVL.

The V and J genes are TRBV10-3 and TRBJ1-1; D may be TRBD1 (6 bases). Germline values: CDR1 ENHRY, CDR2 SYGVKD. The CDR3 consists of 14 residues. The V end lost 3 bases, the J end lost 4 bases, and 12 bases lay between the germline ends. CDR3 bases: TGTGCCATCAGTGACAGGGGCCTCTTCACTGAAGCTTTCTTT. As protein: CAISDRGLFTEAFF.

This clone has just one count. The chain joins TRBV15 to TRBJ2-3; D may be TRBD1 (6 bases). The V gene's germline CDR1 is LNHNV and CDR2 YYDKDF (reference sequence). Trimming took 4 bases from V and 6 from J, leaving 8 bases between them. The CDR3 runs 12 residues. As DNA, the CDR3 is TGTGCCACCAGCATCCAGGGGGATACGCAGTATTTT. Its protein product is CATSIQGDTQYF. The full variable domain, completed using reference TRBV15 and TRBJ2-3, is DAMVIQNPRYQVTQFGKPVTLSCSQTLNHNVMYWYQQKSSQAPKLLFHYYDKDFNNEADTPDNFQSRRPNTSFCFLDIRSPGLGDTAMYLCATSIQGDTQYFGPGTRLTVL.

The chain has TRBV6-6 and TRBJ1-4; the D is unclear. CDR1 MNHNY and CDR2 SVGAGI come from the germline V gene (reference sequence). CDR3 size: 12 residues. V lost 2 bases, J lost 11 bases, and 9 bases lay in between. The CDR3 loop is CASSYTGDKLFF. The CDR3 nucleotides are TGTGCCAGCAGTTACACGGGAGACAAACTGTTTTTT.

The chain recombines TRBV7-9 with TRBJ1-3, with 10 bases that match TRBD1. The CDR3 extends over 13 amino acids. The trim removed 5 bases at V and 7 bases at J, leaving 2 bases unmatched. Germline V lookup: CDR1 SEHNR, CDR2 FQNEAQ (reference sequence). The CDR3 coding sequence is TGTGCCAGCAGCCTGGGACAGGGGAACACCATATATTTT. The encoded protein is CASSLGQGNTIYF.

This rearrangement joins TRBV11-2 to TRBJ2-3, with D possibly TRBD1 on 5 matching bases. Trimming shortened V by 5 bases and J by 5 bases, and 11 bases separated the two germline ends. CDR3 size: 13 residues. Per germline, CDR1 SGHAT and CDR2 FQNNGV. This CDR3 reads CASSLQGVDTQYF. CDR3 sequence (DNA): TGTGCCAGCAGCCTCCAAGGGGTAGATACGCAGTATTTT. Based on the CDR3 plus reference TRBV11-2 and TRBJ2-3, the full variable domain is EAGVAQSPRYKIIEKRQSVAFWCNPISGHATLYWYQQILGQGPKLLIQFQNNGVVDDSQLPKDRFSAERLKGVDSTLKIQPAKLEDSAVYLCASSLQGVDTQYFGPGTRLTVL.

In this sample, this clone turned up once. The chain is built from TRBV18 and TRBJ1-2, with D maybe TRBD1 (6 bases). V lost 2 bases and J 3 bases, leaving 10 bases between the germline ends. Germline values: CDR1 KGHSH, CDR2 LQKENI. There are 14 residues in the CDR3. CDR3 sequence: CASSPNRADYGYTF. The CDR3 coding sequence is TGTGCCAGCTCACCAAACAGGGCGGACTATGGCTACACCTTC.

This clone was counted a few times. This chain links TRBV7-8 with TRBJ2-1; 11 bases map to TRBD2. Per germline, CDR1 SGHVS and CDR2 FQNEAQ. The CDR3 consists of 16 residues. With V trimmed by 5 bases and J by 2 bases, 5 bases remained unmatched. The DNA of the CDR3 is TGTGCCAGCAGCCCCGGACTAGCGGGTGCCTACAATGAGCAGTTCTTC. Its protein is CASSPGLAGAYNEQFF. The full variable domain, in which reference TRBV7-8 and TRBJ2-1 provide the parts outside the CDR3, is GAGVSQSPRYKVAKRGQDVALRCDPISGHVSLFWYQQALGQGPEFLTYFQNEAQLDKSGLPSDRFFAERPEGSVSTLKIQRTQQEDSAVYLCASSPGLAGAYNEQFFGPGTRLTVL.

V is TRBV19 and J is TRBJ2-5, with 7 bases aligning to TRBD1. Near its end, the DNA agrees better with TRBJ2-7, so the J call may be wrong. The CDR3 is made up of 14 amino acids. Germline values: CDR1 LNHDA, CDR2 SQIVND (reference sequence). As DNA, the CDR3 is TGTGCCAGTAAAGTGGGACAGTTGGCCTACGAGCAGTACTTC. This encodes CASKVGQLAYEQYF.

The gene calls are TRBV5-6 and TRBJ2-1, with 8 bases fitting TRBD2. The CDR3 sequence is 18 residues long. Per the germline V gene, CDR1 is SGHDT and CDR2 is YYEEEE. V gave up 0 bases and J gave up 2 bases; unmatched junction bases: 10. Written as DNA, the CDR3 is TGTGCCAGCAGCTTGGGAGCCATAGCGGGGTTCACCTACAATGAGCAGTTCTTC. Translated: CASSLGAIAGFTYNEQFF.

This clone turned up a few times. The CDR3 DNA is TGTGCCAGCAGACACCCCGGGACAGGGAACAATGAGCAGTTCTTC. The encoded protein is CASRHPGTGNNEQFF. The chain employs TRBV6-6 and TRBJ2-1; 9 nucleotides match TRBD1. The trim removed 6 bases at V and 5 bases at J, leaving 8 bases unmatched. The germline CDR1 and CDR2 sequences are MNHNY and SVGAGI (reference sequence). CDR3 length: 15 residues.

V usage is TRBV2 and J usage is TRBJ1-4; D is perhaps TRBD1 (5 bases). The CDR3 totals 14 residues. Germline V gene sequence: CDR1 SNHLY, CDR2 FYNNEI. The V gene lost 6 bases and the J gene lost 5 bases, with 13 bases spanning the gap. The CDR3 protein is CASRLRDLNEKLFF. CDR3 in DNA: TGTGCCAGCAGGCTCAGGGACTTGAATGAAAAACTGTTTTTT.

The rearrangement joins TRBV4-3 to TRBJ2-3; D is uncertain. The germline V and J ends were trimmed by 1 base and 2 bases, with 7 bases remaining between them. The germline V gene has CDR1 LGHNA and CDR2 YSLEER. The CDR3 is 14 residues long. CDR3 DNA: TGCGCCAGCAGCCAAGCCCGGTCCACAGATACGCAGTATTTT. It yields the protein CASSQARSTDTQYF.

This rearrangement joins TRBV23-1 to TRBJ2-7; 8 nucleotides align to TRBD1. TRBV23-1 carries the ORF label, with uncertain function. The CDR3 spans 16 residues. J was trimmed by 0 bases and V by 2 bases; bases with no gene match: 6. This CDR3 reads CASSQQDRASSYEQYF. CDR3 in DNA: TGCGCCAGCAGTCAACAGGACAGGGCGAGCTCCTACGAGCAGTACTTC.

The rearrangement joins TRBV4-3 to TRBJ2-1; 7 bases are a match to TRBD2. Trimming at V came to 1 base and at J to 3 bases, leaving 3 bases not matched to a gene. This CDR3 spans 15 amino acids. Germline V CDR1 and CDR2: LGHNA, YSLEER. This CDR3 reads CASSQGLAVYNEQFF. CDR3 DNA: TGCGCCAGCAGCCAAGGCCTAGCGGTCTACAATGAGCAGTTCTTC.

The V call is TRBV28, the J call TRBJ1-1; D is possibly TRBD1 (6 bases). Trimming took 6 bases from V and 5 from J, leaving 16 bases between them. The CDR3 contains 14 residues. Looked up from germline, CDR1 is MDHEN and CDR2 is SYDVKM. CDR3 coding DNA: TGTGCCAGCAGCGTAGACAGGACAAAGACTGAAGCTTTCTTT. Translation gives CASSVDRTKTEAFF.

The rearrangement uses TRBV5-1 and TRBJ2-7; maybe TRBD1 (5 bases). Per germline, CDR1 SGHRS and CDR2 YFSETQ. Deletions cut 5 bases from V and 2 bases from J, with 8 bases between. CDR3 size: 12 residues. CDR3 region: CASREGAYEQYF. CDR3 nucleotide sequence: TGCGCCAGCAGGGAAGGGGCCTACGAGCAGTACTTC.

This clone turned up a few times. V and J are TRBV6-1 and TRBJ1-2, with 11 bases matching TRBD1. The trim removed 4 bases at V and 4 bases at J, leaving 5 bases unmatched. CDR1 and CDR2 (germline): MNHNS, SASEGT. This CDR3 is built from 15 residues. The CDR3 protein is CASSVGTGGIYGYTF. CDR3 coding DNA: TGTGCCAGCAGTGTAGGGACAGGGGGAATCTATGGCTACACCTTC.

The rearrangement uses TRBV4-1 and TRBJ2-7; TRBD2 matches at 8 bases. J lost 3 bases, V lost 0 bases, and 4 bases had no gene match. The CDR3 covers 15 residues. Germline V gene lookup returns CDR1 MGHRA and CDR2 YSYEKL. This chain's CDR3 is CASSQELAAGYEQYF. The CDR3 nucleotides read TGCGCCAGCAGCCAAGAACTAGCGGCTGGCTACGAGCAGTACTTC.

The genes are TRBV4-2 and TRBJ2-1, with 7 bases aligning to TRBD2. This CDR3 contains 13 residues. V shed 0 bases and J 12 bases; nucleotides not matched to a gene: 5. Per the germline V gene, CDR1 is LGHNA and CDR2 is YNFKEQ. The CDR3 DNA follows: TGTGCCAGCAGCCAAGATGGGGGGGTAGGGCAGTTCTTC. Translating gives CASSQDGGVGQFF.

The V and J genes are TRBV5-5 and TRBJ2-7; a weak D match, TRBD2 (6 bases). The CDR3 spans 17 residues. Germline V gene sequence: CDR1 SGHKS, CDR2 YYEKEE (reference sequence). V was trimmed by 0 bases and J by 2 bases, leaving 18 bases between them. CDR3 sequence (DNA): TGTGCCAGCAGCTTGGCCGGGCCGGGGGTTGGCGCCTACGAGCAGTACTTC. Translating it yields CASSLAGPGVGAYEQYF.

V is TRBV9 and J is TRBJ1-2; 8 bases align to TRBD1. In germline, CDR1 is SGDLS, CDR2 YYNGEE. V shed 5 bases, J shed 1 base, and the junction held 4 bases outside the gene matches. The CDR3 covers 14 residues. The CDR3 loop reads CASRETGVNYGYTF. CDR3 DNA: TGTGCCAGCAGAGAGACAGGGGTTAACTATGGCTACACCTTC.

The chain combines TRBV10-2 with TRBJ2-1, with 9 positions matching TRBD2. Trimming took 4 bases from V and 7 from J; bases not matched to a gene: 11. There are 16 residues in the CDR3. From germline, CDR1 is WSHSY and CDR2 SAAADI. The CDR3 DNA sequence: TGCGCCAGCAGTGCGGGGCGGGAGGGCCAAAGGAATGAGCAGTTCTTC. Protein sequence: CASSAGREGQRNEQFF.

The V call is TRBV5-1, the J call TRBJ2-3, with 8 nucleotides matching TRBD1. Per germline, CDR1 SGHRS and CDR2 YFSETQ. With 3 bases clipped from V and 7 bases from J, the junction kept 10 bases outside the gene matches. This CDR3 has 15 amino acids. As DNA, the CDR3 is TGCGCCAGCAGCTATACGGACAGGGAGACAAATACGCAGTATTTT. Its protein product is CASSYTDRETNTQYF.

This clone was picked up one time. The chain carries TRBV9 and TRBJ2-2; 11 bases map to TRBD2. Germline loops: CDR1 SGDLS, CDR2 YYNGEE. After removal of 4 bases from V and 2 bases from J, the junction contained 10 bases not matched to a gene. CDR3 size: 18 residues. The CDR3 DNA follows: TGTGCCAGCAGCCCTCACCCGGGACTAGCGGTTAACACCGGGGAGCTGTTTTTT. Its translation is CASSPHPGLAVNTGELFF.

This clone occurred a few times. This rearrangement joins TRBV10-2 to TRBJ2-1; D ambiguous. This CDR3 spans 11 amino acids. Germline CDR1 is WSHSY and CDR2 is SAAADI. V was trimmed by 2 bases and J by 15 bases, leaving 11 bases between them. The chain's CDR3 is CASSEPRMLFF. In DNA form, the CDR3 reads TGCGCCAGCAGTGAGCCCCGTATGTTGTTCTTC.

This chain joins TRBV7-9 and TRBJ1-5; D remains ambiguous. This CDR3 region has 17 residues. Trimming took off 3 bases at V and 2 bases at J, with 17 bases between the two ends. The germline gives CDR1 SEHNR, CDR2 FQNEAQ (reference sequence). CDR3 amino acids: CASSLGVGFGRNQPQHF. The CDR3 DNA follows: TGTGCCAGCAGCTTGGGCGTGGGCTTTGGGCGCAATCAGCCCCAGCATTTT. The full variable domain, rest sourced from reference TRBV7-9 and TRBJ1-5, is DTGVSQNPRHKITKRGQNVTFRCDPISEHNRLYWYRQTLGQGPEFLTYFQNEAQLEKSRLLSDRFSAERPKGSFSTLEIQRTEQGDSAMYLCASSLGVGFGRNQPQHFGDGTRLSIL.

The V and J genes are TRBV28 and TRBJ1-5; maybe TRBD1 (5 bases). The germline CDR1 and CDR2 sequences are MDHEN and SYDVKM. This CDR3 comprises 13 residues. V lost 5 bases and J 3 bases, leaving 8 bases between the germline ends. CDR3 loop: CASSQGYNQPQHF. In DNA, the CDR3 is TGTGCCAGCAGTCAGGGCTACAATCAGCCCCAGCATTTT. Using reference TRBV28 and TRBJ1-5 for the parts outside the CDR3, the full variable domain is DVKVTQSSRYLVKRTGEKVFLECVQDMDHENMFWYRQDPGLGLRLIYFSYDVKMKEKGDIPEGYSVSREKKERFSLILESASTNQTSMYLCASSQGYNQPQHFGDGTRLSIL.

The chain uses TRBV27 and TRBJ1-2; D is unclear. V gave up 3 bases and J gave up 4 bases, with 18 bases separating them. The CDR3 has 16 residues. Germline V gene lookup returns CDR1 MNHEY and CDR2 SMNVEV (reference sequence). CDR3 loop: CASSLSRGTGFYGYTF. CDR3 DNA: TGTGCCAGCAGTTTGTCCCGGGGAACTGGCTTCTATGGCTACACCTTC.

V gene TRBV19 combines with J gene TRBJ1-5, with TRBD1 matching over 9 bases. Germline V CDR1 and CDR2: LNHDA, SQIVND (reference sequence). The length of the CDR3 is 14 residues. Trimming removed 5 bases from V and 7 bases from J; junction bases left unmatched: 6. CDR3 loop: CASSSQGARQPQHF. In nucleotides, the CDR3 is TGTGCCAGTAGTTCACAGGGGGCCAGGCAGCCCCAGCATTTT.